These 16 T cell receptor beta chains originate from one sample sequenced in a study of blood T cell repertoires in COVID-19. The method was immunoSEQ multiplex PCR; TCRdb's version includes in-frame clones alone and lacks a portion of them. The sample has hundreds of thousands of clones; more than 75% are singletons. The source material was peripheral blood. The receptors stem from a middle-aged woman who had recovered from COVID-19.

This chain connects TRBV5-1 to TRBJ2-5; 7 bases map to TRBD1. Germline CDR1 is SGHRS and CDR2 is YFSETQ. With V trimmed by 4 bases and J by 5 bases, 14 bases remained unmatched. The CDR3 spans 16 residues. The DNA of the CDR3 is TGCGCCAGCAGCGTTGTCCCGACAGGGCTTCCCGAGACCCAGTACTTC. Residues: CASSVVPTGLPETQYF.

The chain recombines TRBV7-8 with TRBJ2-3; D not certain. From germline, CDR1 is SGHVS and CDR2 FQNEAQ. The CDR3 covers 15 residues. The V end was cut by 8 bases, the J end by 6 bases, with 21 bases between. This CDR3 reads CASGRYGSPGDTQYF. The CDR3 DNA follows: TGTGCCAGCGGAAGATACGGATCCCCCGGGGATACGCAGTATTTT.

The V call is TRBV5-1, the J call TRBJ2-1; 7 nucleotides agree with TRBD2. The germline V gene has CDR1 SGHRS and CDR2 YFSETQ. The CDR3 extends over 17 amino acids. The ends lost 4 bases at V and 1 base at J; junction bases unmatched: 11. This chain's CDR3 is CASSAGPGGGSYNEQFF. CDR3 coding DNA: TGCGCCAGCAGCGCGGGGCCGGGAGGTGGGTCCTACAATGAGCAGTTCTTC.

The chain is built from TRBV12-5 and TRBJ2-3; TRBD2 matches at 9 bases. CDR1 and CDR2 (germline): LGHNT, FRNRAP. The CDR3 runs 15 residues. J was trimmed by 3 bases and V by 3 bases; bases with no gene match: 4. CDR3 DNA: TGTGCTAGTGGTTTAGGCGGGAGGGGAACAGATACGCAGTATTTT. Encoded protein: CASGLGGRGTDTQYF.

The CDR3 DNA follows: TGTGCCTGGAGTGTATTCGGGGGATACAGGGGCACCGGGGAGCTGTTTTTT. It specifies CAWSVFGGYRGTGELFF. The chain uses TRBV30 and TRBJ2-2; tentative D call: TRBD1 (7 bases). CDR1 GTSNPN and CDR2 SVGIG come from the germline V gene (reference sequence). This CDR3 has 17 amino acids. Trimming removed 0 bases from V and 4 bases from J, with 18 bases in between.

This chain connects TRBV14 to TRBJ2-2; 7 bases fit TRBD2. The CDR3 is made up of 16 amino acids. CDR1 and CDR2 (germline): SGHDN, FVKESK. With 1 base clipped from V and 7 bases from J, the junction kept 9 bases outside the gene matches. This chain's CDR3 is CASSQVAGAGVGELFF. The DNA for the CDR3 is TGTGCCAGCAGCCAAGTGGCGGGAGCCGGGGTCGGGGAGCTGTTTTTT.

CDR3 coding DNA: TGTGCCACCAGCCCGGGACAGTCTGGCTATGGCTACACCTTC. The encoded protein is CATSPGQSGYGYTF. V gene TRBV15 combines with J gene TRBJ1-2; 7 bases fit TRBD1. Germline CDR1 and CDR2: LNHNV and YYDKDF (reference sequence). The V and J ends lost 5 bases and 4 bases, in that order; junction bases with no gene match: 7. The CDR3 totals 14 residues.

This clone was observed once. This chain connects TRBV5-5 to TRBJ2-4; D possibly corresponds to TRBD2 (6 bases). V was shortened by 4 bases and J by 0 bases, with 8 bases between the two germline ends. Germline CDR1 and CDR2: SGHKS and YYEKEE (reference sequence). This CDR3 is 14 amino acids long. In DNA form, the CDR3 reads TGTGCCAGCAGCCCGGGAGTAGCCAAAAACATTCAGTACTTC. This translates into CASSPGVAKNIQYF.

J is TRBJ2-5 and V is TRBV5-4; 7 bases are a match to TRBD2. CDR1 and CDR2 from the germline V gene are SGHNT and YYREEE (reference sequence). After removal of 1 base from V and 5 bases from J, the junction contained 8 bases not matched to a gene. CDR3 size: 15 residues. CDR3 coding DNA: TGTGCCAGCAGCTTGCTGGGGGGGAGGGTGGAGACCCAGTACTTC. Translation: CASSLLGGRVETQYF. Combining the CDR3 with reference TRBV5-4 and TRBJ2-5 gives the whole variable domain ETGVTQSPTHLIKTRGQQVTLRCSSQSGHNTVSWYQQALGQGPQFIFQYYREEENGRGNFPPRFSGLQFPNYSSELNVNALELDDSALYLCASSLLGGRVETQYFGPGTRLLVL.

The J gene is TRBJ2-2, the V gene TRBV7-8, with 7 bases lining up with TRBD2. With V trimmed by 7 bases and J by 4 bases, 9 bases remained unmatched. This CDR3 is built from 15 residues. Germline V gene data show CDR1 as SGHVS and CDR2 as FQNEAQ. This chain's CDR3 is CASTPQGGSTGELFF. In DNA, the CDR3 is TGTGCCAGCACGCCCCAGGGCGGGAGCACCGGGGAGCTGTTTTTT.

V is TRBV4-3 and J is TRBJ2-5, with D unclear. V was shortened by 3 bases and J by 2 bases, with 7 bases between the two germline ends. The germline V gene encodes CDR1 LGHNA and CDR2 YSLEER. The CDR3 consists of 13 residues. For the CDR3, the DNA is TGCGCCAGCAGCCAGTCTAGACAAGAGACCCAGTACTTC. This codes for CASSQSRQETQYF.

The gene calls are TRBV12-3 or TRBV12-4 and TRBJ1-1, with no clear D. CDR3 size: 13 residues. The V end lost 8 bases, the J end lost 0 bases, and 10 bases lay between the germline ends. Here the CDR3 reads CASGPFMNTEAFF. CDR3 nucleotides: TGTGCCAGCGGGCCGTTCATGAACACTGAAGCTTTCTTT.

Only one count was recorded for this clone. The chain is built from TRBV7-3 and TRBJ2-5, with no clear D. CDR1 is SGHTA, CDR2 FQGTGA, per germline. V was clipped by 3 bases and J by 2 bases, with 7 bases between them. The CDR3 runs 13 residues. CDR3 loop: CASSFAGQETQYF. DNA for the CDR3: TGTGCCAGCAGCTTCGCCGGGCAAGAGACCCAGTACTTC.

CDR3 residues: CASSVGPSGSTDTQYF. CDR3 in DNA: TGTGCCAGCAGCGTAGGTCCTAGCGGGAGCACAGATACGCAGTATTTT. This chain links TRBV9 with TRBJ2-3, with 8 bases fitting TRBD2. Germline V CDR1 and CDR2: SGDLS, YYNGEE. The CDR3 length is 16 residues. The V gene end was trimmed by 0 bases and the J gene end by 0 bases; junction bases not matched to a gene: 3. The full variable domain, its missing parts supplied by reference TRBV9 and TRBJ2-3, is DSGVTQTPKHLITATGQRVTLRCSPRSGDLSVYWYQQSLDQGLQFLIQYYNGEERAKGNILERFSAQQFPDLHSELNLSSLELGDSALYFCASSVGPSGSTDTQYFGPGTRLTVL.

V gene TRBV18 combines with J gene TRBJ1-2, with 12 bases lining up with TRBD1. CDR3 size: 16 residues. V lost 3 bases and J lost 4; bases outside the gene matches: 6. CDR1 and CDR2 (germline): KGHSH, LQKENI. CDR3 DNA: TGTGCCAGCTCACCCCGGGACAGGGGGCTGGGCTATGGCTACACCTTC. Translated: CASSPRDRGLGYGYTF. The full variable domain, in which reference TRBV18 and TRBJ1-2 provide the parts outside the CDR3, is NAGVMQNPRHLVRRRGQEARLRCSPMKGHSHVYWYRQLPEEGLKFMVYLQKENIIDESGMPKERFSAEFPKEGPSILRIQQVVRGDSAAYFCASSPRDRGLGYGYTFGSGTRLTVV.

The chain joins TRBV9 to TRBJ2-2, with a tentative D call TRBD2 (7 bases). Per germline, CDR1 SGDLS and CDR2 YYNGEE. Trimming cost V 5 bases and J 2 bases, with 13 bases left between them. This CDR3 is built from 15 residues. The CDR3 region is CASRGASGNTGELFF. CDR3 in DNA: TGTGCCAGCAGGGGGGCTAGCGGCAACACCGGGGAGCTGTTTTTT.